The rows below give T cell receptor beta chains drawn from one sample of a study of T cell repertoires in cytomegalovirus infection. From the reads, TCRdb called clonotypes with MiXCR, one entry per CDR3 protein. The sample records around 70,000 distinct CDR3 sequences, under 4.5% being singletons. Sequenced input: PBMCs. The receptors here all came from a human donor in good health (CMV status not recorded). Some clones in this sample may be carry-over from other donors' samples. Both conserved end residues are part of each CDR3. The order of the fields is J gene, clone size, V gene, D gene, CDR3 length, CDR3 DNA, CDR3 protein. The D gene is left open where the match is weak. Clone size, where shown, is once, few, many, or a class for clones that have expanded.

j_gene: TRBJ2-5; abundance: many; v_gene: TRBV5-4; d_gene: .; len: 14; CDR3nt: TGTGCCAGCAGCTTGGGGGCCCGAGGAGAGACCCAGTACTTC; CDR3aa: CASSLGARGETQYF
j_gene: TRBJ2-1; abundance: many; v_gene: TRBV11-3; d_gene: .; len: 13; CDR3nt: TGTGCCAGCAGCTGGACTACCCTCAATGAGCAGTTCTTC; CDR3aa: CASSWTTLNEQFF
j_gene: TRBJ2-5; abundance: many; v_gene: TRBV7-9; d_gene: TRBD2; len: 15; CDR3nt: TGTGCCAGCAGCCAAGGAGCGGGGTACCAAGAGACCCAGTACTTC; CDR3aa: CASSQGAGYQETQYF
j_gene: TRBJ2-4; abundance: once; v_gene: TRBV4-2; d_gene: .; len: 15; CDR3nt: TGTGCCAGCGAGGGGACGGGGGTAGCCAAAAACATTCAGTACTTC; CDR3aa: CASEGTGVAKNIQYF
j_gene: TRBJ1-2; abundance: many; v_gene: TRBV7-2; d_gene: .; len: 15; CDR3nt: TGTGCCAGCAGCAGAGCCGGGACTGAAAACTATGGCTACACCTTC; CDR3aa: CASSRAGTENYGYTF
j_gene: TRBJ2-3; abundance: .; v_gene: TRBV7-9; d_gene: .; len: 15; CDR3nt: TGTGCCAGCAGCTTAGCACAGGTTAACACAGATACGCAGTATTTT; CDR3aa: CASSLAQVNTDTQYF
j_gene: TRBJ2-7; abundance: .; v_gene: TRBV14; d_gene: .; len: 13; CDR3nt: TGTGCCAGCAGCCAGGAACTTTCCACGGAGCAGTACTTC; CDR3aa: CASSQELSTEQYF
j_gene: TRBJ1-1; abundance: many; v_gene: TRBV12-3/TRBV12-4; d_gene: TRBD1; len: 12; CDR3nt: TGTGCCAGCAGCAGACAGGGTTCTGAAGCTTTCTTT; CDR3aa: CASSRQGSEAFF
j_gene: TRBJ2-1; abundance: many; v_gene: TRBV5-1; d_gene: TRBD2; len: 15; CDR3nt: TGCGCCAGCAGGGTAGCGGGAAACTCCTACAATGAGCAGTTCTTC; CDR3aa: CASRVAGNSYNEQFF
j_gene: TRBJ2-3; abundance: many; v_gene: TRBV7-2; d_gene: .; len: 14; CDR3nt: TGTGCCAGCAGCTTTGGCCTTAGCACAGATACGCAGTATTTT; CDR3aa: CASSFGLSTDTQYF
j_gene: TRBJ2-1; abundance: many; v_gene: TRBV20-1; d_gene: .; len: 14; CDR3nt: TGCAGTGCTAGTGAGGGGGTTGGGGAAGGTGAGCAGTTCTTC; CDR3aa: CSASEGVGEGEQFF
j_gene: TRBJ1-3; abundance: many; v_gene: TRBV7-9; d_gene: TRBD1; len: 15; CDR3nt: TGTGCCAGCAGCTTTTTTGGGACAGGGAAGAACACCATATATTTT; CDR3aa: CASSFFGTGKNTIYF
j_gene: TRBJ2-3; abundance: many; v_gene: TRBV7-2; d_gene: .; len: 13; CDR3nt: TGTGCCAGCAGCTTTTCCGGCACAGATACGCAGTATTTT; CDR3aa: CASSFSGTDTQYF
j_gene: TRBJ2-6; abundance: many; v_gene: TRBV7-3; d_gene: .; len: 20; CDR3nt: TGTGCCAGCAGCTTAAGTCTGGTTCAGGGGCGCAATCCTGGGGCCAACGTCCTGACTTTC; CDR3aa: CASSLSLVQGRNPGANVLTF